Each of the 21 T cell receptor beta chains below was sequenced from the same sample in a study of blood T cells in healthy people across ages. Primed by a sample-barcoded 5' primer and a J-beta primer mix, a second PCR proceeded for 7 to 11 cycles. TCRdb processed the 5' RACE reads anew with MiXCR; each CDR3 protein has one entry. The top ten hold roughly 13% of the sample, which has approximately 810,000 distinct CDR3 sequences, roughly 40% seen once. Sequencing input: blood. All receptors derive from a man aged 18 to 30 in good health.

The J gene is TRBJ1-4, the V gene TRBV6-1, with D hard to call. The V end was cut by 3 bases, the J end by 4 bases, with 12 bases between. CDR1 and CDR2 from the germline V gene are MNHNS and SASEGT. There are 15 residues in the CDR3. In DNA form, the CDR3 reads TGTGCCAGCAGTGAGTGGGGTACGGGTAATGAAAAACTGTTTTTT. Encoded protein: CASSEWGTGNEKLFF.

The chain has TRBV6-5 and TRBJ2-1; D unresolved. V lost 8 bases and J lost 2, with 13 bases in between. Germline V gene sequence: CDR1 MNHEY, CDR2 SVGAGI. The CDR3 runs 14 residues. The CDR3 is CASAARPTYNEQFF. Written as DNA, the CDR3 is TGTGCCAGCGCAGCCAGGCCGACCTACAATGAGCAGTTCTTC.

This rearrangement joins TRBV13 to TRBJ1-2; D is unclear. Germline V gives CDR1 PRHDT, CDR2 FYEKMQ (reference sequence). CDR3 length: 12 residues. V lost 5 bases, J lost 7 bases, and 11 bases lay in between. The CDR3 DNA reads as TGTGCCAGCAGCGCGAGCCTGGGTGGCTACACCTTC. This gives the protein CASSASLGGYTF.

The chain combines TRBV4-3 with TRBJ1-5; D might be TRBD1 (6 bases). V dropped 1 base and J dropped 2 bases, with 15 bases sitting between them. The CDR3 totals 17 residues. Germline CDR1 reads LGHNA; CDR2 reads YSLEER. The CDR3 sequence: CASSQGVAGEGNQPQHF. CDR3 nucleotide sequence: TGCGCCAGCAGCCAAGGAGTGGCAGGGGAAGGCAATCAGCCCCAGCATTTT.

This clonotype came up many times. V is TRBV12-3 or TRBV12-4 and J is TRBJ2-7, with D perhaps TRBD2 (7 bases). CDR3 size: 15 residues. V was shortened by 3 bases and J by 4 bases, with 16 bases between the two germline ends. CDR3 coding DNA: TGTGCCAGCAGTTTGTCTCGGGGGGCCGTATACGAGCAGTACTTC. As protein: CASSLSRGAVYEQYF.

This chain joins TRBV4-1 and TRBJ2-3; no clear D. The V end was cut by 10 bases, the J end by 1 base, with 21 bases between. Germline CDR1 MGHRA, CDR2 YSYEKL. The CDR3 loop spans 16 amino acids. The chain's CDR3 is CATTPLARSGTDTQYF. CDR3 bases: TGCGCCACCACACCCCTGGCCCGAAGTGGCACAGATACGCAGTATTTT.

There are many counts of this clonotype. The chain has TRBV9 and TRBJ2-6; no definite D call. The CDR3 length is 15 residues. CDR1 is SGDLS and CDR2 is YYNGEE in the germline V gene. The germline V and J ends were trimmed by 3 bases and 0 bases, with 7 bases remaining between them. As DNA, the CDR3 is TGTGCCAGCAGCGAGACTGACTCTGGGGCCAACGTCCTGACTTTC. Translating gives CASSETDSGANVLTF.

The rearrangement joins TRBV20-1 to TRBJ1-1, with 8 bases lining up with TRBD1. There are 14 residues in the CDR3. Per the germline V gene, CDR1 is DFQATT and CDR2 is SNEGSKA (reference sequence). The J segment lost 6 bases and the V segment lost 1 base, leaving 7 bases of the junction unmatched. The CDR3 loop is CSARVTGDVAEAFF. CDR3 coding DNA: TGCAGTGCTAGAGTGACAGGGGATGTGGCTGAAGCTTTCTTT.

This clonotype was recorded a few times. V is TRBV12-3 or TRBV12-4 and J is TRBJ1-2; 7 bases line up with TRBD1. V was clipped by 3 bases and J by 3 bases; unmatched bases: 4. The CDR3 is 14 amino acids. The CDR3 region is CASSFRGGDYGYTF. CDR3 DNA: TGTGCCAGCAGTTTCAGGGGGGGGGACTATGGCTACACCTTC.

CDR3 in DNA: TGTGCCAGCAGTTGGGGACAGGGTTGGACTGAAGCTTTCTTT. Its translation: CASSWGQGWTEAFF. The rearrangement joins TRBV6-2 or TRBV6-3 to TRBJ1-1; 9 nucleotides align to TRBD1. V was clipped by 4 bases and J by 5 bases; unmatched bases: 5. CDR1 is MNHEY and CDR2 is SVGEGT in the germline V gene. The CDR3 loop spans 14 amino acids.

The chain couples TRBV4-3 to TRBJ2-5; D may correspond to TRBD1 or TRBD2 (5 bases each). V was pared by 4 bases and J by 11 bases, with 23 bases between. Germline loops: CDR1 LGHNA, CDR2 YSLEER. This CDR3 region has 15 residues. CDR3 loop: CASSRDSGTSKEQYF. CDR3 in DNA: TGCGCCAGCAGCCGCGACTCAGGGACCAGTAAGGAGCAGTACTTC.

This sequence joins TRBV3-1 and TRBJ2-2; no clear D gene. This CDR3 contains 15 residues. The V gene's germline CDR1 is LGHDT and CDR2 YNNKEL (reference sequence). The V gene lost 1 base and the J gene lost 4 bases, with 10 bases spanning the gap. The CDR3 loop is CASSQVTVPTGELFF. Written as DNA, the CDR3 is TGTGCCAGCAGCCAAGTAACCGTTCCCACCGGGGAGCTGTTTTTT. Filled out from reference TRBV3-1 and TRBJ2-2, the complete variable domain reads DTAVSQTPKYLVTQMGNDKSIKCEQNLGHDTMYWYKQDSKKFLKIMFSYNNKELIINETVPNRFSPKSPDKAHLNLHINSLELGDSAVYFCASSQVTVPTGELFFGEGSRLTVL.

This clonotype occurred a few times. The V gene is TRBV10-3, the J gene TRBJ2-1, with 9 bases matching TRBD2. This CDR3 comprises 17 residues. The ends lost 7 bases at V and 4 bases at J; junction bases unmatched: 14. Germline V gene sequence: CDR1 ENHRY, CDR2 SYGVKD. The CDR3 bases are TGTGCCATCAAGGGCCCGCCTAGCGGGGTCGGTTACAATGAGCAGTTCTTC. Protein product: CAIKGPPSGVGYNEQFF.

The sample holds many counts of this clonotype. The chain links TRBV5-1 to TRBJ2-4; D is undetermined. The germline CDR1 and CDR2 sequences are SGHRS and YFSETQ. The CDR3 has 13 amino acids. V lost 0 bases and J 5 bases, leaving 6 bases between the germline ends. The CDR3 here is CASSLGSQNIQYF. The CDR3, as DNA: TGCGCCAGCAGCTTGGGCAGCCAAAACATTCAGTACTTC.

In this sample, this clonotype turned up a few times. The rearrangement joins TRBV27 to TRBJ2-2; the D is unclear. V was cut by 3 bases and J by 5 bases, with 7 bases left in between. Germline V gene sequence: CDR1 MNHEY, CDR2 SMNVEV (reference sequence). The CDR3 runs to 13 residues. The CDR3 region has the DNA TGTGCCAGCAGTTTTGGGAAAACCGGGGAGCTGTTTTTT. This translates into CASSFGKTGELFF.

V gene TRBV4-1 combines with J gene TRBJ1-2, with 7 bases lining up with TRBD1. In germline, CDR1 is MGHRA, CDR2 YSYEKL. V was pared by 3 bases and J by 6 bases, with 10 bases of the junction left unmatched. This CDR3 region has 15 residues. CDR3 in amino acids: CASSHPRQGGHGYTF. DNA for the CDR3: TGCGCCAGCAGCCATCCTCGACAGGGAGGACATGGCTACACCTTC.

CDR3 DNA sequence: TGTGCCAGCAGCTTGTACAGGGAGGGGTACAATGAGCAGTTCTTC. Translation gives CASSLYREGYNEQFF. The chain carries TRBV5-4 and TRBJ2-1; D perhaps matches TRBD2 (7 bases). This CDR3 contains 15 residues. Trimming took off 1 base at V and 4 bases at J, with 12 bases between the two ends. Germline-derived CDR1 and CDR2 are SGHNT and YYREEE (reference sequence). The full variable domain, with the rest looked up from reference TRBV5-4 and TRBJ2-1, is ETGVTQSPTHLIKTRGQQVTLRCSSQSGHNTVSWYQQALGQGPQFIFQYYREEENGRGNFPPRFSGLQFPNYSSELNVNALELDDSALYLCASSLYREGYNEQFFGPGTRLTVL.

Ten or more counts support this clonotype. The chain links TRBV10-3 to TRBJ2-1; 13 bases are a match to TRBD2. The J segment lost 7 bases and the V segment lost 7 bases, leaving 7 bases of the junction unmatched. CDR1 and CDR2 (germline): ENHRY, SYGVKD. The length of the CDR3 is 15 residues. As DNA, the CDR3 is TGTGCCATCACAACTAGCGGGGGGGCGGGGAATGAGCAGTTCTTC. Its protein product is CAITTSGGAGNEQFF.

Worth noting for this clonotype: A clone one base away is much larger, so this may be a read error. This chain joins TRBV30 and TRBJ2-7; no reliable D call. Trimming stripped 7 bases from V and 0 bases from J, with 10 bases between. CDR1 and CDR2 (germline): GTSNPN, SVGIG (reference sequence). The CDR3 is made up of 12 amino acids. The CDR3 nucleotides are TGTGCCTTGAGGCGGACCTCCTACGAGCAGTACTTC. Encoded protein: CALRRTSYEQYF.

The rearrangement uses TRBV25-1 and TRBJ2-7; 11 bases agree with TRBD1. From germline, CDR1 is MGHDK and CDR2 SYGVNS. Trimming took 5 bases from V and 3 from J; bases not matched to a gene: 6. This CDR3 comprises 15 residues. Here the CDR3 DNA reads TGTGCCAGCAGTCAAGGGACAGGGGGACACTACGAGCAGTACTTC. Translation: CASSQGTGGHYEQYF.

The chain carries TRBV7-3 and TRBJ2-1; TRBD2 matches at 13 bases. CDR1 is SGHTA and CDR2 is FQGTGA in the germline V gene. V shed 5 bases and J 9 bases; nucleotides not matched to a gene: 13. The CDR3 consists of 17 residues. CDR3 nucleotide sequence: TGTGCCAGCAGCCGGGAGGGACTAGCGGGGCCCCTGGGTGAGCAGTTCTTC. Protein sequence: CASSREGLAGPLGEQFF.